This TCR beta chain is drawn from a study of cytomegalovirus exposure and HLA in healthy donors. In the study overall: Genotyping of roughly 400 donors showed that 80% to 85% belonged to the Caucasian-associated ancestry cluster.

After removal of 4 bases from V and 2 bases from J, the junction contained 4 bases not matched to a gene. There are 15 residues in the CDR3. Germline V gene lookup returns CDR1 MDHEN and CDR2 SYDVKM. In the case of this clone: The antigen is not known.

60 Vbeta and 13 Jbeta primers were used in PCR. The assay was immunoSEQ multiplex PCR, and TCRdb's table has in-frame clones only and misses some. The sample contains some 140,000 clones, over 60% of which appear only once. Study conclusions and caveats: The later analysis indicated that the majority of CMV-associated TCR beta chains appeared HLA-restricted.

The V and J genes are TRBV28 and TRBJ2-2; TRBD1 agrees at 7 bases. Sequencing used PBMCs. The receptor's source is a man aged 25 to 45 in good health and CMV-seronegative. CDR3 region: CASSYRGQNTGELFF. The CDR3 coding sequence is TGTGCCAGCAGTTACAGGGGTCAAAACACCGGGGAGCTGTTTTTT.